This T cell receptor beta chain was recovered during a study of shared clonotypes between healthy human individuals (dated by TCRdb to about 2020). General notes on the study: Two women and three men aged 18 to 49 years were included in the cohort. For each donor, CD4 naive and CD4 memory were each given three plates, CD8 naive was given two plates, and CD8 memory was given one plate. To estimate repertoire size and how much clonotype sharing occurs between individuals, the study deeply sequenced the blood TCR repertoires of about 5 healthy adults. To increase sequencing depth and limit assay-specific biases, TCR repertoire library preparation and sequencing were carried out by different laboratories using diverse techniques. Per donor, leukapheresis produced somewhere between about 0.8 and 9 billion PBMCs.

Using the deep immunoSEQ assay, TCR CDR3 regions were amplified from genomic DNA by multiplex PCR. Genomic DNA extracted from each cell subset was distributed evenly over all wells of several immunoSEQ 96-well plates, and each plate served as one replicate. For sorted subsets, roughly 0.2 ug genomic DNA, equal to approximately 30,000 T cell genomes, was loaded into each replicate PCR. Purified libraries were measured with a Qubit 3.0 fluorometer, size-checked on a Bioanalyzer 2100, and measured again with the KAPA Library Quantification kit. Every immunoSEQ 96-well plate was sequenced on a dedicated single-read 150-cycle Illumina NextSeq 550 flow cell. Under the source paper's analysis protocol: Because only junctional sequences without quality scores were contained in the immunoSEQ output, filtering matching that applied to full-length reads could not be performed. To assign V/J genes and CDR3, sequences were annotated against IMGT germline references using PyIR, a Python wrapper for IgBLAST v1.9. Reads with weak V/J assignments (E-value above 1e-6), missing CDR3, stop codons, out-of-frame junctions, or ambiguous translated residues were removed. V3J clonotypes were defined as sequences sharing an identical inferred V gene, J gene, and CDR3 amino acid sequence. Percentage overlap between repertoires was calculated by dividing the number of shared unique clonotypes by the size of the smaller repertoire. Richness of each repertoire was evaluated using RTK rarefaction, the Chao1 estimator, and Recon v2.1 estimates of unobserved clonotypes. Generation probabilities for all TCRbeta clonotypes obtained by the gDNA method from four donors were computed using OLGA. The table was pulled from immuneACCESS by TCRdb, which kept in-frame rearrangements only. Such tables lose some clones; where checked, under half of the loss comes from unresolved V genes, and the rest has no known cause. V and J calls plus clone size are reproduced from that table; the DNA served to infer D and trimming. The sample table records around 980,000 clones; about 84% of these occur just once. The top ten clonotypes cover roughly 0.61% of the sample.

Donors were healthy HIV-negative adults with no recently reported acute infections or vaccinations. Every donor was a Caucasian adult living in Nashville, Tennessee, USA. CD4+ T cells were enriched through magnetic negative selection, after which naive cells were positively selected on CD45RA and the remaining negative fraction served as the memory subset. After blood collection by leukapheresis, PBMCs were isolated using Ficoll-Histopaque density gradient centrifugation and then cryopreserved in the vapor phase of liquid nitrogen. Analytical flow cytometry was used to check the purity and quantity of each magnetically sorted T cell population. Genomic DNA was isolated from each sorted fraction and quantified by UV absorbance on a Nanodrop 2000c. V is trimmed back by 6 bases and J by 5 bases, and the junction contains 9 bases that no gene match accounts for. CDR1 and CDR2 (MNHEY, SMNVEV) derive from the germline V gene (reference sequence). The CDR3 runs 17 residues from the cysteine to the phenylalanine. The only DNA kept is the CDR3, 51 bases in frame from the first base.

Study-level results and caveats: The small number of donors limited the genetic and exposure-history diversity represented. Naive subsets generally had larger estimated clonotype richness than memory subsets. Even with the large sequencing depth, rarefaction of the sorted-subset datasets indicated that sequencing was incomplete. Across a handful of donors, approximately 4.9% of naive CD4, roughly 3.4% of naive CD8, 2% to 2.5% of memory CD4, and around 0.4% of memory CD8 clonotypes were shared. Sampling was limited to blood, and TCR repertoires in tissue likely differ from TCR repertoires in blood. Compared with non-shared clonotypes, clonotypes shared by all four sorted-subset donors had higher generation probabilities. Pairwise subsampling led to the expectation that sequencing depth would affect the degree of clonotype sharing among donors.

Comments on this clone: No cognate antigen has been identified for it. Within one base of it there is no much larger clone, and no base qualities were kept.

Material: memory CD4+ T cells from PBMCs. Reading the label with the study, this specimen's cell subset or site is: CD45RA-negative fraction. The receptor comes from a man between 18 and 29 years old in good health. Some clones in this sample may be carry-over from other donors' samples. The rearranged chain carries TRBV27 and TRBJ2-3; the central 15 bases match TRBD2. CDR3 region: CASRVGLAGGLVDTQYF. The DNA sequence is given as TGTGCCAGCAGGGTGGGACTAGCGGGAGGTTTGGTAGATACGCAGTATTTT.